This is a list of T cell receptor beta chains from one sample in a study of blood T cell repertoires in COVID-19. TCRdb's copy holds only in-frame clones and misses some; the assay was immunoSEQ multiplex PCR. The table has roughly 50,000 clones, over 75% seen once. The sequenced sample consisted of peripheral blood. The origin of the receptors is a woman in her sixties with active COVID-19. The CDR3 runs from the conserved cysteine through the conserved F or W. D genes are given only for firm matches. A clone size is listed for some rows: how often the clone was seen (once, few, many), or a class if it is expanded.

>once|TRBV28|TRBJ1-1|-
CASRKTVNTEAFF
TGTGCCAGCAGAAAAACAGTGAACACTGAAGCTTTCTTT
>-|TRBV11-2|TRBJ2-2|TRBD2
CASSDSGGGVGELFF
TGTGCCAGCAGCGATAGCGGGGGGGGCGTCGGGGAGCTGTTTTTT
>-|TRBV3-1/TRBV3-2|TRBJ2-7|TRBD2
CASSQRLTSGGLLGDEQYF
TGTGCCAGCAGCCAACGCTTGACTAGCGGGGGCCTGTTGGGGGACGAGCAGTACTTC
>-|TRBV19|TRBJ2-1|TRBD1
CASSPSDRGQGNEQFF
TGTGCCAGTAGTCCCTCGGACAGGGGCCAGGGGAATGAGCAGTTCTTC
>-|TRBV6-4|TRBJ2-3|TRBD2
CASSLAAGTDTQYF
TGTGCCAGCAGCCTAGCGGCGGGCACAGATACGCAGTATTTT
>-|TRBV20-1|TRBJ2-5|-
CSATGKTQYF
TGCAGTGCAACGGGGAAGACCCAGTACTTC
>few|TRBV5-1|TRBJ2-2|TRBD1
CASSWTGMSNTGELFF
TGCGCCAGCAGCTGGACAGGGATGTCGAACACCGGGGAGCTGTTTTTT
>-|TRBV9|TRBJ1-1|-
CASNNGETEAFF
TGTGCCAGCAATAACGGGGAGACTGAAGCTTTCTTT
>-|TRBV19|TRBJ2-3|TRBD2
CASSPPGRGGGTDTQYF
TGTGCCAGTAGTCCCCCTGGGAGGGGAGGGGGCACAGATACGCAGTATTTT
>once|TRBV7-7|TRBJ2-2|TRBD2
CASSRSLSGGASYTGELFF
TGTGCCAGCAGCCGGTCGCTTAGCGGGGGGGCCTCGTACACCGGGGAGCTGTTTTTT
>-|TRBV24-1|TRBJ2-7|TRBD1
CATSDDDRVRSYEQYF
TGTGCCACCAGTGATGATGACAGGGTAAGGTCCTACGAGCAGTACTTC
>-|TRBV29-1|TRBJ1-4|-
CSVEILQGTNEKLFF
TGCAGCGTTGAAATCCTACAGGGAACTAATGAAAAACTGTTTTTT
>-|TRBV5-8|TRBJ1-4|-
CASRSGGNIGEKLFF
TGTGCCAGCCGAAGTGGGGGGAACATAGGGGAAAAACTGTTTTTT
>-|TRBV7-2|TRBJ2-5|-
CASSAGRSETQYF
TGTGCCAGCAGCGCCGGCAGGTCAGAGACCCAGTACTTC
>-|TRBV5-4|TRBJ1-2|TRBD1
CASRLRGRNYGYTF
TGTGCCAGCAGGCTAAGGGGGCGTAACTATGGCTACACCTTC
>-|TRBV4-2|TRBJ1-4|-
CASSKSGVNEKLFF
TGTGCCAGCAGCAAAAGCGGGGTTAATGAAAAACTGTTTTTT
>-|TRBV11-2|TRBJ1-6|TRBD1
CASSLTGGLSPLHF
TGTGCCAGCAGCCTTACAGGGGGCCTTTCACCCCTCCACTTT
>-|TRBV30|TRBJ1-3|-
CAWSDASSGNTIYF
TGTGCCTGGAGTGACGCTAGCTCTGGAAACACCATATATTTT
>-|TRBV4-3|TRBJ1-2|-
CASSKQGAWSYGYTF
TGCGCCAGCAGCAAACAGGGCGCATGGAGCTATGGCTACACCTTC
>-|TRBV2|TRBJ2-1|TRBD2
CASGGGINNEQFF
TGTGCCAGCGGGGGAGGGATTAACAATGAGCAGTTCTTC
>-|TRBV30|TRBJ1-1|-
CAWSVARGTEAFF
TGTGCCTGGAGTGTAGCCAGGGGCACTGAAGCTTTCTTT
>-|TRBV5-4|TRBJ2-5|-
CASSLWGRREETQYF
TGTGCCAGCAGCTTGTGGGGGCGGCGGGAAGAGACCCAGTACTTC
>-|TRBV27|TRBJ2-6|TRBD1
CASSLLGTAMLSGANVLTF
TGTGCCAGCAGTTTATTAGGGACAGCCATGCTTTCTGGGGCCAACGTCCTGACTTTC